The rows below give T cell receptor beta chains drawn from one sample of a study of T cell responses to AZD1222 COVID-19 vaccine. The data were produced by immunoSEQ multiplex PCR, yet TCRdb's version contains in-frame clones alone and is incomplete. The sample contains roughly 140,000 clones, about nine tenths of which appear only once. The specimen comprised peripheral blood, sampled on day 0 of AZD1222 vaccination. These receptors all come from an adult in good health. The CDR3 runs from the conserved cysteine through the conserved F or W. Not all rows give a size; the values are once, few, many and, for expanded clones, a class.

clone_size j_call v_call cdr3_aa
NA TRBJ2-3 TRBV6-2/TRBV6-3 CASSPRTSGGRTDTQYF
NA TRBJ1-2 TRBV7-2 CASSLGGLPNYGYTF
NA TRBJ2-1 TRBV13 CASSLGSSGSDEQFF
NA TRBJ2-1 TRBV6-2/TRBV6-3 CASSYYWTGGGDEQFF
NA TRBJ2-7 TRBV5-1 CASSRDRPDYEQYF
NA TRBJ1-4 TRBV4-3 CASSQDWTRVDEKLFF
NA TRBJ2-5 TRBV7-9 CASSPRWTDQETQYF
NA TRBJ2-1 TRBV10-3 CAISELQRLAGGGAEQFF
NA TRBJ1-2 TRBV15 CATSREPGGYGYTF
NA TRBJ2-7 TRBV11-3 CASSLSQGIEQYF
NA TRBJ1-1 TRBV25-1 CASRLLDRSGNTEAFF
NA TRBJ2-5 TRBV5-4 CASSLGDRDYQETQYF
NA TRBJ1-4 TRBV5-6 CASSLDTGQRNEKLFF
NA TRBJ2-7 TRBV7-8 CASSSLRLGVGEQYF
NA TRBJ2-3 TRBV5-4 CASSLVGSLDTQYF
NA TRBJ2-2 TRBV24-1 CATSDLTTGELFF
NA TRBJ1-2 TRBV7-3 CASSLTSATDHPAHGYTF
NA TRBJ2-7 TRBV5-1 CASSLVAAASYEQYF
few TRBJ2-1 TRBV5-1 CASSSRWGYNEQFF
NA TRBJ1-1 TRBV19 CASTTGDKAFF
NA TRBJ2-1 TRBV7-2 CASSSPGGSYNEQFF
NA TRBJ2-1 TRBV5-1 CASSSSRPLAGGGEQFF
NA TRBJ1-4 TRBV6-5 CASIFGTGRAEKLFF
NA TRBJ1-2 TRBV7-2 CASSVGLEDYGYTF
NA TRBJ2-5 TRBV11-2 CASSPGLAGGRREETQYF
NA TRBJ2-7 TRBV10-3 CAISEGDRVQQYF
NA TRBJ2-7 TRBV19 CASSQYPPGEQYF
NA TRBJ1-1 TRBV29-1 CSGVGWATEAFF
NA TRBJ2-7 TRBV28 CASSPRTGAIYEQYF
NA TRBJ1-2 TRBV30 CAWSEQGGGYGYTF
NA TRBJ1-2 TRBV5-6 CASQEGGFYGYTF
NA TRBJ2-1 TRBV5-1 CASSLMRGGDNEQFF
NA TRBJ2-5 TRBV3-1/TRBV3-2 CASSQAGEYQETQYF
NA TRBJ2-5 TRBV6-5 CASSKGQGREETQYF
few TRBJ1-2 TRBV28 CASSRTGHGYTF
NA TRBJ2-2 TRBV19 CASSASGTGGTGELFF
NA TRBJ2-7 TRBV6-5 CASIPGGGDHEQYF
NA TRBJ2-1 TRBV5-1 CASSLLTSGEFGGYEQFF
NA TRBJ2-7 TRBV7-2 CASTAMGAGSSYEQYF
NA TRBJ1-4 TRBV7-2 CASSQEGQTPLGEKLFF
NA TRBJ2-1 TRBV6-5 CASLLGSSGPSIF
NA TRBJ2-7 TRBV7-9 CASSLSAQVSYEQYF
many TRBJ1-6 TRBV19 CASSISVSSPLHF
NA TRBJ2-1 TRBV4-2 CASSLANNEQFF
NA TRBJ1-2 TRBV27 CATRGPYSPYGYTF
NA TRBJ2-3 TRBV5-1 CASSLGAASTDTQYF
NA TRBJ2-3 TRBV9 CASSVEGNAFGATDTQYF
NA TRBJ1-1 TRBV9 CASSAGWGTEAFF
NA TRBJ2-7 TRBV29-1 CSVQTLLTYEQYF
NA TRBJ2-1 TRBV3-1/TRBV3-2 CASGSSYNEQFF
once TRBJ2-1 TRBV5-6 CASSLERRSLDNEQFF
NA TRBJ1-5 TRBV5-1 CASSVGTDQPQHF
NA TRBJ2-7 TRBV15 CATSREGVVQYF
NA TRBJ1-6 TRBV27 CASSLFTGFGNSPLHF
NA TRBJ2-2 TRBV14 CASSPPTGSNTGELFF
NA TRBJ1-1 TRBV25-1 CASSAGGGETEAFF
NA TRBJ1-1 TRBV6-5 CASSPHPRNTEAFF
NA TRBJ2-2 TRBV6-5 CASSSGFLETGELFF
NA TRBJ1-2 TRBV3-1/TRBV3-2 CASSSRREGQGYTF